This is a list of T cell receptor beta chains from one sample in a study of beta chain features in type 1 diabetes. Method: immunoSEQ multiplex PCR; TCRdb's copy keeps in-frame clones and lacks some. Here the sample spans around 250,000 clones, 25% to 30% being singletons. Sequenced material: central memory CD4+ T cells from blood. The receptors come from a man aged 25 to 40 in good health. CDR3s include the opening cysteine and the closing phenylalanine or tryptophan. The D gene is left open where the match is weak. Some rows have no size entry. The others give once, few or many, or a class for an expanded clone.

clone size: -; V gene: TRBV10-3; J gene: TRBJ2-4; D gene: TRBD2; CDR3 DNA: TGTGCCATCAGTGGGAGCGGGAGCGAAAACATTCAGTACTTC; CDR3 protein: CAISGSGSENIQYF
clone size: -; V gene: TRBV25-1; J gene: TRBJ2-7; D gene: -; CDR3 DNA: TGTGCCAGCACCAGGACAGTCGGAAGCTCCTACGAGCAGTACTTC; CDR3 protein: CASTRTVGSSYEQYF
clone size: few; V gene: TRBV2; J gene: TRBJ2-3; D gene: TRBD2; CDR3 DNA: TGTGCCAGCAGTGAAGCTCCGGTACTAGCGGGGGTTTCCAATACGCAGTATTTT; CDR3 protein: CASSEAPVLAGVSNTQYF
clone size: -; V gene: TRBV4-2; J gene: TRBJ2-1; D gene: -; CDR3 DNA: TGTGCCAGCAGCCAAGACAGGGATTACAATGAGCAGTTCTTC; CDR3 protein: CASSQDRDYNEQFF
clone size: few; V gene: TRBV7-9; J gene: TRBJ1-2; D gene: -; CDR3 DNA: TGTGCCAGCAGCTTTATTTCTAATGGCTACACCTTC; CDR3 protein: CASSFISNGYTF
clone size: -; V gene: TRBV30; J gene: TRBJ1-1; D gene: -; CDR3 DNA: TGTGCCTGGAGTCAGGGGAGGGGAGATGAAGCTTTCTTT; CDR3 protein: CAWSQGRGDEAFF
clone size: few; V gene: TRBV7-2; J gene: TRBJ1-1; D gene: TRBD1; CDR3 DNA: TGTGCCAGCAGCCTGACCGACAGGGGCACTGAAGCTTTCTTT; CDR3 protein: CASSLTDRGTEAFF
clone size: -; V gene: TRBV7-2; J gene: TRBJ1-1; D gene: -; CDR3 DNA: TGTGCCAGCAGCTTAGAATCGGGTAACACTGAAGCTTTCTTT; CDR3 protein: CASSLESGNTEAFF
clone size: -; V gene: TRBV30; J gene: TRBJ2-5; D gene: TRBD1; CDR3 DNA: TGTGCCTGGAGTGTACAGGGGATCCAAGAGACCCAGTACTTC; CDR3 protein: CAWSVQGIQETQYF
clone size: -; V gene: TRBV6-5; J gene: TRBJ1-6; D gene: -; CDR3 DNA: TGTGCCAGCAGTTACTCGGCGGGGGGAAGGGATTCACCCCTCCACTTT; CDR3 protein: CASSYSAGGRDSPLHF
clone size: few; V gene: TRBV7-9; J gene: TRBJ2-7; D gene: -; CDR3 DNA: TGTGCCAGCAGCTTAGGGCAGGGACCGTTTGAGCAGTACTTC; CDR3 protein: CASSLGQGPFEQYF
clone size: -; V gene: TRBV5-1; J gene: TRBJ2-3; D gene: -; CDR3 DNA: TGCGCCAGCAGCTTGAGGACAGATACGCAGTATTTT; CDR3 protein: CASSLRTDTQYF
clone size: -; V gene: TRBV27; J gene: TRBJ2-5; D gene: TRBD2; CDR3 DNA: TGTGCCAGCTCACTAGCGGGAATTCGTGAGACCCAGTACTTC; CDR3 protein: CASSLAGIRETQYF
clone size: -; V gene: TRBV4-2; J gene: TRBJ1-4; D gene: -; CDR3 DNA: TGTGCCAGCAGCCAAGAAAATGGTAAACTGTTTTTT; CDR3 protein: CASSQENGKLFF
clone size: -; V gene: TRBV5-1; J gene: TRBJ2-5; D gene: -; CDR3 DNA: TGCGCCAGCAGCTTGGGGACCGGTGGGGCTCAAGAGACCCAGTACTTC; CDR3 protein: CASSLGTGGAQETQYF
clone size: -; V gene: TRBV19; J gene: TRBJ2-1; D gene: -; CDR3 DNA: TGTGCCAGTAGTATGTCCGGGACACCACCACGAGATGAGCAGTTCTTC; CDR3 protein: CASSMSGTPPRDEQFF
clone size: few; V gene: TRBV10-3; J gene: TRBJ2-7; D gene: TRBD1; CDR3 DNA: TGTGCCATCACTAGGGACAGGGGGCGCGAGCAGTACTTC; CDR3 protein: CAITRDRGREQYF
clone size: many; V gene: TRBV29-1; J gene: TRBJ2-1; D gene: -; CDR3 DNA: TGCAGCGTCCCCGGGACACCCGGCGGGGAGCAGTTCTTC; CDR3 protein: CSVPGTPGGEQFF
clone size: -; V gene: TRBV18; J gene: TRBJ2-7; D gene: TRBD1; CDR3 DNA: TGTGCCAGCTCCCGGACAGGGGCGGGGACCTACGAGCAGTACTTC; CDR3 protein: CASSRTGAGTYEQYF
clone size: -; V gene: TRBV12-5; J gene: TRBJ1-1; D gene: TRBD1; CDR3 DNA: TGTGCTAGTGGTTTGGTTCAGGGGGTGGAAGCTTTCTTT; CDR3 protein: CASGLVQGVEAFF
clone size: many; V gene: TRBV19; J gene: TRBJ2-7; D gene: -; CDR3 DNA: TGTGCCAGTATTGGCTACGAGCAGTACTTC; CDR3 protein: CASIGYEQYF
clone size: few; V gene: TRBV18; J gene: TRBJ1-1; D gene: TRBD1; CDR3 DNA: TGTGCCAGCTCACAGGGACAGCACACTGAAGCTTTCTTT; CDR3 protein: CASSQGQHTEAFF
clone size: many; V gene: TRBV28; J gene: TRBJ2-7; D gene: TRBD1; CDR3 DNA: TGTGCCAGCAGTGTGGACAGGTCCTACGAGCAGTACTTC; CDR3 protein: CASSVDRSYEQYF
clone size: few; V gene: TRBV5-1; J gene: TRBJ1-2; D gene: TRBD1; CDR3 DNA: TGCGCCAGTACCGCAGGGGGGGCGACCTATGGCTACACCTTC; CDR3 protein: CASTAGGATYGYTF